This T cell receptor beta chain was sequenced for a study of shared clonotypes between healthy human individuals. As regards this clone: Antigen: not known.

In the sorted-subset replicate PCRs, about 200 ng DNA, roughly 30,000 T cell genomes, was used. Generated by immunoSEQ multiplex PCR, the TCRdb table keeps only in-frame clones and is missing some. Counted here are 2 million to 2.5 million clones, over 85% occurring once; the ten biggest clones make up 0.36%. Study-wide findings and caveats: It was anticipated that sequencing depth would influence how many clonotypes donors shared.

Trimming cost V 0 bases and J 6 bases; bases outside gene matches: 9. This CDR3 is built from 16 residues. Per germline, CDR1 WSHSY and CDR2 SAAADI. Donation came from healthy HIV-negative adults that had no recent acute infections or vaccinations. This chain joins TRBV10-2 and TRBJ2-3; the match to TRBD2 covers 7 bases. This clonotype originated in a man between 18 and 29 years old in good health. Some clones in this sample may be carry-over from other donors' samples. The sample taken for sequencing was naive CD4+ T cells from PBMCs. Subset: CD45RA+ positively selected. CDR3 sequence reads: CASSESGTQAGDTQYF. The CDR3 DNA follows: TGCGCCAGCAGTGAGTCGGGGACGCAAGCGGGGGATACGCAGTATTTT.